This T cell receptor (beta chain) is from a study of cytomegalovirus exposure and HLA in healthy donors. The PCR contained 60 Vbeta and 13 Jbeta primers. The method was immunoSEQ multiplex PCR; TCRdb's version includes in-frame clones alone and lacks a portion of them. Among tens of thousands of clones listed, more than 55% were seen once. Study-wide points: V- and J-gene trimming in TCR beta was tied to a missense DCLRE1C variant by an analysis performed later. Presence/absence results assume similar sequencing depth per donor, which may not hold. It was likely that a cluster of highly shared sequence variants was a sequencing artifact. V segments that were indistinguishable, TRBV6-2 and TRBV6-3 among them, were omitted from analysis.

Germline V CDR1 and CDR2: MRHNA, SNTAGT. V lost 0 bases, J lost 2 bases, and 15 bases lay in between. The CDR3 has 17 amino acids. This clone was seen a handful of times. No antigen is known for it. This receptor was obtained from a man aged 55 to 70 in good health and CMV-seropositive. This rearrangement joins TRBV6-4 to TRBJ2-3, with D tentatively TRBD2 (6 bases). Sequenced material: PBMCs. CDR3 sequence (DNA): TGTGCCAGCAGTGACTCCCGGGGTAGCGGCCCCACAGATACGCAGTATTTT. Its protein product is CASSDSRGSGPTDTQYF.